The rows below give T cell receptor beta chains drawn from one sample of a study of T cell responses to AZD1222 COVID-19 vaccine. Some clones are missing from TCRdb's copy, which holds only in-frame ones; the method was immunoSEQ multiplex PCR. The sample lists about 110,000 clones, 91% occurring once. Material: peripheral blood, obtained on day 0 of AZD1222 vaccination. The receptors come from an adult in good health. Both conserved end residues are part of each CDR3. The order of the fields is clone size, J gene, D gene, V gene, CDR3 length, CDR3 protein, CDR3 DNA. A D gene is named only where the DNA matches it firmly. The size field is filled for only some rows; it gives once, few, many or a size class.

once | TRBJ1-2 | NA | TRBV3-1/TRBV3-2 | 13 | CASSQGPGVGYTF | TGTGCCAGCAGCCAAGGGCCAGGGGTTGGCTACACCTTC
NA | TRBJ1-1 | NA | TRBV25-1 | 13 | CASTAVGNTEAFF | TGTGCCAGCACCGCTGTCGGGAACACTGAAGCTTTCTTT
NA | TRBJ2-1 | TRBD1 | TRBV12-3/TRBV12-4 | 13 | CASSPGTANEQFF | TGTGCCAGCAGCCCTGGGACAGCTAATGAGCAGTTCTTC
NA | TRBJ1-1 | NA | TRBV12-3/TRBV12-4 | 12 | CASSLGEEKAFF | TGTGCCAGCAGTTTAGGCGAGGAGAAAGCTTTCTTT
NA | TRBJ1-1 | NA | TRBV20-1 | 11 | CSATLGREAFF | TGCAGTGCTACCCTCGGCCGTGAAGCTTTCTTT
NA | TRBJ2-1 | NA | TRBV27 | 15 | CASSLLGQGTNEQFF | TGTGCCAGCAGTTTATTGGGGCAGGGGACGAATGAGCAGTTCTTC
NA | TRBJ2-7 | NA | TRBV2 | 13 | CASSGEGFDEQYF | TGTGCCAGCTCGGGAGAAGGGTTTGACGAGCAGTACTTC
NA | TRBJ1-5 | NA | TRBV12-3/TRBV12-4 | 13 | CASSLRENQPQHF | TGTGCCAGCAGTTTGAGGGAGAATCAGCCCCAGCATTTT
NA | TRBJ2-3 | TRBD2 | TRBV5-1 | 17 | CASSLLAGGVGTDTQYF | TGCGCCAGCAGCTTGCTAGCGGGAGGAGTGGGCACAGATACGCAGTATTTT
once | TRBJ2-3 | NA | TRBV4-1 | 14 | CASSYDRQSDTQYF | TGCGCCAGCAGCTACGACAGGCAGTCAGATACGCAGTATTTT
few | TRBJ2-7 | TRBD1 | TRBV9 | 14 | CASSVGQGPYEQYF | TGTGCCAGCAGCGTGGGACAGGGGCCCTACGAGCAGTACTTC
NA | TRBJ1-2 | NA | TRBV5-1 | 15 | CASSLDSGAYYGYTF | TGCGCCAGCAGCTTGGATTCAGGGGCCTACTATGGCTACACCTTC
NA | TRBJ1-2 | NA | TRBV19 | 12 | CASRIGHYGYTF | TGTGCCAGTAGAATCGGGCACTATGGCTACACCTTC
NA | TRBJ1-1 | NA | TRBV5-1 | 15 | CASSGTGPMNTEAFF | TGCGCCAGCAGCGGCACAGGACCTATGAACACTGAAGCTTTCTTT
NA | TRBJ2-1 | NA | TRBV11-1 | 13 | CASSLGQNNEQFF | TGTGCCAGCAGCTTAGGGCAGAACAATGAGCAGTTCTTC
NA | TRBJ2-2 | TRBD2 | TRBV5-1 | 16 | CASSPSGGLDTGELFF | TGCGCCAGCAGTCCTAGCGGGGGGCTTGACACCGGGGAGCTGTTTTTT
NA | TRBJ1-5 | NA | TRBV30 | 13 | CAWSVMADQPQHF | TGTGCCTGGAGTGTAATGGCGGATCAGCCCCAGCATTTT
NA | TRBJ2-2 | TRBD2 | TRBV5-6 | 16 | CASSRGLAIDTGELFF | TGTGCCAGCAGCAGGGGACTAGCGATTGACACCGGGGAGCTGTTTTTT
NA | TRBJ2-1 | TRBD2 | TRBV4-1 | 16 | CASSQDISLAANEQFF | TGCGCCAGCAGCCAAGATATCTCTCTAGCGGCTAATGAGCAGTTCTTC
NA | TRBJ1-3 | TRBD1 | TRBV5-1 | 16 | CASSLSGTGEGNTIYF | TGCGCCAGCAGCTTGTCAGGGACAGGGGAAGGAAACACCATATATTTT
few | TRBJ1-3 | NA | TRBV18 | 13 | CASSPGHGNTIYF | TGTGCCAGCTCCCCGGGACACGGAAACACCATATATTTT
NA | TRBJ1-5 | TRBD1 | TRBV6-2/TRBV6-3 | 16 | CASSYGTGGPNQPQHF | TGTGCCAGCAGTTATGGGACAGGGGGTCCCAATCAGCCCCAGCATTTT
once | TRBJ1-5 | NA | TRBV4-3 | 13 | CASSQGSNQPQHF | TGCGCCAGCAGCCAAGGATCCAATCAGCCCCAGCATTTT